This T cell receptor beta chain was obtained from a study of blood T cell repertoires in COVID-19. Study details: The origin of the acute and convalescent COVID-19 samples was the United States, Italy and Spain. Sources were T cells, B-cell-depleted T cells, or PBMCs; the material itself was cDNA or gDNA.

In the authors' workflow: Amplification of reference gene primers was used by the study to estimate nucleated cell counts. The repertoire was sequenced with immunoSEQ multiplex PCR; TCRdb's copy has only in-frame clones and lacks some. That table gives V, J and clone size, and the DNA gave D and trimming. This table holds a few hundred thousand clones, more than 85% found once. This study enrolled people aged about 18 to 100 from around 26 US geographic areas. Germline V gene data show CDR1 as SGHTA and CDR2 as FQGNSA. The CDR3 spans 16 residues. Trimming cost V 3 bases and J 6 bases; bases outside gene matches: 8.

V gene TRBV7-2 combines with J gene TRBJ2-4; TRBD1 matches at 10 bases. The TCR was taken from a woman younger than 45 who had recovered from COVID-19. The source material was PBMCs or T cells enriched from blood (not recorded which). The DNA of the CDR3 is TGTGCCAGCAGCTTTAATTCTCGGACAGGGGGAAACATTCAGTACTTC. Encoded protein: CASSFNSRTGGNIQYF.